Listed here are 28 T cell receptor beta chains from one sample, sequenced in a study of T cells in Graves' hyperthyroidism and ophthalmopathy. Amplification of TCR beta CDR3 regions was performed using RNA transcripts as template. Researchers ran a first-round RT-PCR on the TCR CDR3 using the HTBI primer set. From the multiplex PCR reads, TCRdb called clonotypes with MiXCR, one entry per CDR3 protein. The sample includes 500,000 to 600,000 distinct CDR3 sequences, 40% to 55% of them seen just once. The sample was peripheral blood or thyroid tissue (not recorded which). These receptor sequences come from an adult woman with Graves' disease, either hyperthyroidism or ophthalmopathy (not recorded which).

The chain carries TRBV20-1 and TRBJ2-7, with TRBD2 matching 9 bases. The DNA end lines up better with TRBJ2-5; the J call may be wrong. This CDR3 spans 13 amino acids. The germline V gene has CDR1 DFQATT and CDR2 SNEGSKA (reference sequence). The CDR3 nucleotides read TGCAGTGCTAGGCGGGAGGGCCCCGAGACCCAGTACTTC. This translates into CSARREGPETQYF.

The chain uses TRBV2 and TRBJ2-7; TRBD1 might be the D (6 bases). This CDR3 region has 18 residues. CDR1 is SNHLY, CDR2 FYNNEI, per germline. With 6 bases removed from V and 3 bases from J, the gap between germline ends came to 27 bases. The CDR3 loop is CASSLEPFSVGTNYEQYF. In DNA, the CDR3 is TGTGCCAGCAGCTTAGAGCCCTTTAGTGTTGGGACAAACTACGAGCAGTACTTC.

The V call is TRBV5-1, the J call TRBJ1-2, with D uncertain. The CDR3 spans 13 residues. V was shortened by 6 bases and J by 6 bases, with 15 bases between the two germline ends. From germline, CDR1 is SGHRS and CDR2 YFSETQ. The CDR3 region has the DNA TGCGCCAGCAAGATTTCAGCCTGGAATGGCTACACCTTC. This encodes CASKISAWNGYTF.

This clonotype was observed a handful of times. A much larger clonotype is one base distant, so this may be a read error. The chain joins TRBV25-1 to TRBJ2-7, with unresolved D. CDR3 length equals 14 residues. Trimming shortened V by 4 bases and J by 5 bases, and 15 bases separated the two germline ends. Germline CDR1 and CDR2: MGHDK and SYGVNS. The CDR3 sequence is CASSGPKGEDEQYF. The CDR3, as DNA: TGTGCCAGCAGTGGCCCTAAGGGTGAAGACGAGCAGTACTTC.

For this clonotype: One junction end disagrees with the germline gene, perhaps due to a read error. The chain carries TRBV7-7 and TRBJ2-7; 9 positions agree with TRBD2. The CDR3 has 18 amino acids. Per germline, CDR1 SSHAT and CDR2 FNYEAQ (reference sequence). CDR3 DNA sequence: TGTGCTAGCACCCGCGGTAGCGGGAGTGTCTTTGCGTCCTACGAGCAGTACTTC. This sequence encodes CASTRGSGSVFASYEQYF.

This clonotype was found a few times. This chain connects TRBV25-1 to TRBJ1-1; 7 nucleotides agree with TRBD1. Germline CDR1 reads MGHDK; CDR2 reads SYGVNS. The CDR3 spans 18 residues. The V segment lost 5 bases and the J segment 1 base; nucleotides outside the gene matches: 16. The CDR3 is CASSPPFLAGQRNTEAFF. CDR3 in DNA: TGTGCCAGCAGTCCGCCCTTTCTTGCGGGACAGAGGAACACTGAAGCTTTCTTT.

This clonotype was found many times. CDR3 loop: CASTAAGQGLYGYTF. In DNA, the CDR3 is TGTGCCAGCACCGCGGCAGGACAGGGGCTCTATGGCTACACCTTC. This chain joins TRBV9 and TRBJ1-2; TRBD1 agrees at 9 bases. V lost 6 bases and J lost 4; bases outside the gene matches: 10. The CDR3 extends over 15 amino acids. Germline assignment: CDR1 SGDLS and CDR2 YYNGEE.

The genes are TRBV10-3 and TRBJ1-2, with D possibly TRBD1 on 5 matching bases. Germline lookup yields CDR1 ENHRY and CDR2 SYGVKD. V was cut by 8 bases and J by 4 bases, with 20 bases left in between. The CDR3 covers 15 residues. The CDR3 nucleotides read TGTGCCATCTACCGGGGCAGGGAACGCGGCTATGGCTACACCTTC. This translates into CAIYRGRERGYGYTF.

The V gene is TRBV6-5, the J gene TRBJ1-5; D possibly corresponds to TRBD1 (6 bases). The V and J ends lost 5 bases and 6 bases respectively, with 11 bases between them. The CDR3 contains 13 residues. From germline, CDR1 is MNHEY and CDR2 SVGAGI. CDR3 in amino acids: CASSSQGTQPQHF. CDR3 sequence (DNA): TGTGCCAGCAGTAGTCAGGGGACTCAGCCCCAGCATTTT.

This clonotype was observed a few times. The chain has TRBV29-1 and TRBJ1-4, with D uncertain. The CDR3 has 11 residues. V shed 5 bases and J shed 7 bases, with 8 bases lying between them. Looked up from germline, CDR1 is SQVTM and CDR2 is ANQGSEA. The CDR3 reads CSVMLGEKLFF. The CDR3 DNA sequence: TGCAGCGTTATGCTTGGTGAAAAACTGTTTTTT.

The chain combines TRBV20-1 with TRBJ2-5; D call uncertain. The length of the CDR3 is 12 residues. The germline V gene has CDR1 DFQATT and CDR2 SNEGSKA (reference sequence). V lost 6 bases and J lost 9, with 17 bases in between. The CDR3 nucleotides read TGCAGTGCGCAACGTGGCATTCAGCCCCAGTACTTC. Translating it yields CSAQRGIQPQYF.

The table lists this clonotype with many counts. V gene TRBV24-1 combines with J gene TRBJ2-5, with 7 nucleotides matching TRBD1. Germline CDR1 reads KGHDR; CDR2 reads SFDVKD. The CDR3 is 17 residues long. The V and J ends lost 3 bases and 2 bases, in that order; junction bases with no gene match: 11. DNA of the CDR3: TGTGCCACCAGTGATGAACTAGGGGGCATACCTCAAGAGACCCAGTACTTC. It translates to CATSDELGGIPQETQYF.

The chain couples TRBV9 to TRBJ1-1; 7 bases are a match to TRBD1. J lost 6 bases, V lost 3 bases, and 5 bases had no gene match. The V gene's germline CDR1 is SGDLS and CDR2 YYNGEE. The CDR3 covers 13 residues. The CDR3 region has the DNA TGTGCCAGCAGCGCCGGGACAGTCGCTGAAGCTTTCTTT. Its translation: CASSAGTVAEAFF.

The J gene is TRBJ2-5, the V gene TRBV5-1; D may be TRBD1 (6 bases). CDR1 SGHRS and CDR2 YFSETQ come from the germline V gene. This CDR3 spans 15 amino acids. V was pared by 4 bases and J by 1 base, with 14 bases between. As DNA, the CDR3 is TGCGCCAGCAGCCGCTGGGGGACACTCCAAGAGACCCAGTACTTC. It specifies CASSRWGTLQETQYF.

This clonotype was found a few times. The CDR3 region has the DNA TGTGCCAGCAGCTTAGGGGCCTACAATGAGCAGTTCTTC. It specifies CASSLGAYNEQFF. The V and J genes are TRBV11-3 and TRBJ2-1; D gene ambiguous. Germline V gives CDR1 SGHNT, CDR2 YENEEA. There are 13 residues in the CDR3. V gave up 1 base and J gave up 2 bases, with 3 bases separating them. Combining the CDR3 with reference TRBV11-3 and TRBJ2-1 gives the whole variable domain EAGVVQSPRYKIIEKKQPVAFWCNPISGHNTLYWYLQNLGQGPELLIRYENEEAVDDSQLPKDRFSAERLKGVDSTLKIQPAELGDSAVYLCASSLGAYNEQFFGPGTRLTVL.

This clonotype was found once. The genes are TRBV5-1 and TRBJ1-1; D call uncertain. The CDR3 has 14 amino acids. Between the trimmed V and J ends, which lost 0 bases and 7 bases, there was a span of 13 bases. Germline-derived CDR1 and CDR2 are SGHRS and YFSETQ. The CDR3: CASSLDSIEYEAFF. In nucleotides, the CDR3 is TGCGCCAGCAGCTTGGACAGTATAGAATATGAAGCTTTCTTT.

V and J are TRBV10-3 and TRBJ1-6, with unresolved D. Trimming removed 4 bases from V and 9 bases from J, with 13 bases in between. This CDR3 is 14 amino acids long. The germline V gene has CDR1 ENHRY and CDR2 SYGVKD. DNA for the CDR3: TGTGCCATCAGTGTCGGGGTAGTAAGTTCACCCCTCCACTTT. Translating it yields CAISVGVVSSPLHF.

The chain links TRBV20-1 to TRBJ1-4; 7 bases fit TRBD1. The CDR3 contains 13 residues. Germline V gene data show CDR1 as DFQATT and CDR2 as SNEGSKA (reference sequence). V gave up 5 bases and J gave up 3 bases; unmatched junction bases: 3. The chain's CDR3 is CSALRGPNEKLFF. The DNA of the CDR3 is TGCAGTGCTTTGAGGGGGCCTAATGAAAAACTGTTTTTT.

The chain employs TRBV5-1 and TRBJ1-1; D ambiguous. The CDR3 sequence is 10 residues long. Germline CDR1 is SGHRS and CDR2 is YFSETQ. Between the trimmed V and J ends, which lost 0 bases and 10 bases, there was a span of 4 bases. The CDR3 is CASSLARAFF. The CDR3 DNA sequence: TGCGCCAGCAGCTTGGCTCGAGCTTTCTTT.

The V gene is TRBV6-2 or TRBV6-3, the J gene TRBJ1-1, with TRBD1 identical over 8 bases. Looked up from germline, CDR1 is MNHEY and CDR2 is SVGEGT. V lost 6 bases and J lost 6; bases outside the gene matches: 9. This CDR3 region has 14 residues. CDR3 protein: CASRLDRAQAEAFF. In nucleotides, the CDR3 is TGTGCCAGCAGGCTGGACAGGGCTCAGGCTGAAGCTTTCTTT.

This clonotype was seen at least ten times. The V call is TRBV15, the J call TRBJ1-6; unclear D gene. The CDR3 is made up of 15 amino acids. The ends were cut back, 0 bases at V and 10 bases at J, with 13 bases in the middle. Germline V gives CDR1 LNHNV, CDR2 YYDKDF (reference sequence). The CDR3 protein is CATSRDLGIGSPLHF. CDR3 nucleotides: TGTGCCACCAGCAGAGATCTGGGTATAGGGTCACCCCTCCACTTT.

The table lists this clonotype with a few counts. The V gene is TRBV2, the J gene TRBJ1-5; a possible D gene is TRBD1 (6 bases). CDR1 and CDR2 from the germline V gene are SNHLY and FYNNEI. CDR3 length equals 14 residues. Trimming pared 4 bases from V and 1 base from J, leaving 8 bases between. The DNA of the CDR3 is TGTGCCAGCAGTGGGGGGCAGAGCAATCAGCCCCAGCATTTT. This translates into CASSGGQSNQPQHF.

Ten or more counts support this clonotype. This chain's CDR3 is CSARDGLEIYEQYF. CDR3 DNA sequence: TGCAGTGCTAGAGATGGGCTAGAGATCTACGAGCAGTACTTC. This sequence joins TRBV20-1 and TRBJ2-7; D is undetermined. Germline values: CDR1 DFQATT, CDR2 SNEGSKA (reference sequence). With 0 bases removed from V and 3 bases from J, the gap between germline ends came to 12 bases. The CDR3 has 14 amino acids.

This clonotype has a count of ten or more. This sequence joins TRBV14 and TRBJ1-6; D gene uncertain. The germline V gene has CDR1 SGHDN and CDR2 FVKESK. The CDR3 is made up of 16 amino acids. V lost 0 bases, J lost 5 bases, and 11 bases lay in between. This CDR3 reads CASSQDHGGHNSPLHF. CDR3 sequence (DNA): TGTGCCAGCAGCCAAGATCACGGAGGGCATAATTCACCCCTCCACTTT.

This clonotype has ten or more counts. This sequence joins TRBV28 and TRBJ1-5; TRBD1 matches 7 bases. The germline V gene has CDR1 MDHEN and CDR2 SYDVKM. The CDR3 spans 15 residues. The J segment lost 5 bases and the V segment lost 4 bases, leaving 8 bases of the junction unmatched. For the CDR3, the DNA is TGTGCCAGCAGTTCCCGGACAGGCTGGGATCAGCCCCAGCATTTT. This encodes CASSSRTGWDQPQHF.

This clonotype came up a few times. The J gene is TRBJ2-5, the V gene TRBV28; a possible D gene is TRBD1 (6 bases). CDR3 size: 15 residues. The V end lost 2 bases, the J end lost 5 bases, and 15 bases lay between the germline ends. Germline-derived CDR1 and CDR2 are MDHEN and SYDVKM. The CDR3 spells CASSLGDGQPETQYF. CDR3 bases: TGTGCCAGCAGTTTAGGGGACGGACAGCCTGAGACCCAGTACTTC.

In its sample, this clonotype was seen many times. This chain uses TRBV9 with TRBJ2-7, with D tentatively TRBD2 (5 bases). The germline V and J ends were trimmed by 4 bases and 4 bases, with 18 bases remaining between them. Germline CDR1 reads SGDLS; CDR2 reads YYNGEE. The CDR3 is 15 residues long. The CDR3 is CASSLTGSRLYEQYF. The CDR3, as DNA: TGTGCCAGCAGCTTAACCGGGTCCCGACTATACGAGCAGTACTTC.

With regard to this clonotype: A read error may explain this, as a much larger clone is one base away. The chain's CDR3 is CASSSRVGYTF. CDR3 DNA: TGTGCCAGCAGTTCAAGGGTTGGCTACACCTTC. The gene calls are TRBV28 and TRBJ1-2; no clear D. The CDR3 is 11 residues long. V was trimmed by 4 bases and J by 7 bases, leaving 7 bases between them. Germline CDR1 reads MDHEN; CDR2 reads SYDVKM.